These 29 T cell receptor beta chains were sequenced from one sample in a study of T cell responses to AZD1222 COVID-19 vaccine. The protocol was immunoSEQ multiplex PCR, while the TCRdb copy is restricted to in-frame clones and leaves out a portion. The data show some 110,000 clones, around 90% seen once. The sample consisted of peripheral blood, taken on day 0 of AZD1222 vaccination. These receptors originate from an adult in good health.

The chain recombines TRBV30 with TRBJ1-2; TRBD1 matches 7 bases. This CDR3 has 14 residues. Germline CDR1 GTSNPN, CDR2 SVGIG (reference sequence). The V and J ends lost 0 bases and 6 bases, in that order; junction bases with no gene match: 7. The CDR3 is CAWSVLVQGDGYTF. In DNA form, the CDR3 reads TGTGCCTGGAGTGTACTTGTCCAGGGGGATGGCTACACCTTC.

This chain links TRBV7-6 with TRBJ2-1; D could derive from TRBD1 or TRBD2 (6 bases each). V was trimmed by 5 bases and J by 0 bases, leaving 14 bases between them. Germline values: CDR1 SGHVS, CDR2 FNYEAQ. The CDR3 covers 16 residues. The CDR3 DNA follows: TGTGCCAGCAGCCAAAACGGGGGCAGCTCCTACAATGAGCAGTTCTTC. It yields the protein CASSQNGGSSYNEQFF.

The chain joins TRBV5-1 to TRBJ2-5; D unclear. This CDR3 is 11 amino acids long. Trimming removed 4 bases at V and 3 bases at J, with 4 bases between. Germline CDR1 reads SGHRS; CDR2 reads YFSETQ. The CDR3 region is CASSMEETQYF. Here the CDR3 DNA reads TGCGCCAGCAGCATGGAAGAGACCCAGTACTTC.

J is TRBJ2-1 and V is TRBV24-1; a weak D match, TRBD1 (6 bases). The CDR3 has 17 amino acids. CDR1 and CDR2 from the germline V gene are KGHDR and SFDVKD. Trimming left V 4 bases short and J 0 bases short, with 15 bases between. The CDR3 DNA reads TGTGCCACCAGTGAGCCTATGGAAGGGGGCTCCTACAATGAGCAGTTCTTC. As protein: CATSEPMEGGSYNEQFF.

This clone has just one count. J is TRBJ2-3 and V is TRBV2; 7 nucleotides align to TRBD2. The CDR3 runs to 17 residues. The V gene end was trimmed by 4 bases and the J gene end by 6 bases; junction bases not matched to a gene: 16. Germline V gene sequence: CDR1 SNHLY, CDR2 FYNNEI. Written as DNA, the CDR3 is TGTGCCAGCAGTGTTATCTTGGGACTAAAAAAAAAGGATACGCAGTATTTT. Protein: CASSVILGLKKKDTQYF.

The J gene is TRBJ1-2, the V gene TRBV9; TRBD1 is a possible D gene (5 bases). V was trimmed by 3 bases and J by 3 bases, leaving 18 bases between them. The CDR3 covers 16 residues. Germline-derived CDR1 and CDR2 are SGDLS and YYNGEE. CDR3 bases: TGTGCCAGCAGCGGGCATGGGGCCAGGGAGCACTATGGCTACACCTTC. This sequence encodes CASSGHGAREHYGYTF.

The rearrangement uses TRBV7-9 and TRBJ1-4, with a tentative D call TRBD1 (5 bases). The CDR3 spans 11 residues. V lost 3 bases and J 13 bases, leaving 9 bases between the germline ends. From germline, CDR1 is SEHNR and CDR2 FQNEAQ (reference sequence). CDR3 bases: TGTGCCAGCAGCTTCGCGGGGCCACTGTTTTTT. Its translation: CASSFAGPLFF.

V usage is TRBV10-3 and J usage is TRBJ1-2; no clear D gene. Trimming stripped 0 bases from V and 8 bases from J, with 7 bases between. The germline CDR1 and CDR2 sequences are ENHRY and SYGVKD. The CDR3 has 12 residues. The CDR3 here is CAISESGWGYTF. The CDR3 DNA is TGTGCCATCAGTGAGTCGGGCTGGGGCTACACCTTC.

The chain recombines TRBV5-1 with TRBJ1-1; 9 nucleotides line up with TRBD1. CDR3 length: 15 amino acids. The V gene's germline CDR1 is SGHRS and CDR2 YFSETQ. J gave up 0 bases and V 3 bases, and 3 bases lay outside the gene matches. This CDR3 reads CASSSGTGLNTEAFF. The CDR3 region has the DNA TGCGCCAGCAGCTCCGGGACAGGGTTGAACACTGAAGCTTTCTTT.

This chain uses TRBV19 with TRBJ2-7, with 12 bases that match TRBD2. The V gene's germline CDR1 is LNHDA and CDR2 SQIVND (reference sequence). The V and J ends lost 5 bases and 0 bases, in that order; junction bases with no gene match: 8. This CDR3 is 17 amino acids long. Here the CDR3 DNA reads TGTGCCAGTAGTCCCTCTAGCGGGAGGGCGCGCTCCTACGAGCAGTACTTC. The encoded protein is CASSPSSGRARSYEQYF.

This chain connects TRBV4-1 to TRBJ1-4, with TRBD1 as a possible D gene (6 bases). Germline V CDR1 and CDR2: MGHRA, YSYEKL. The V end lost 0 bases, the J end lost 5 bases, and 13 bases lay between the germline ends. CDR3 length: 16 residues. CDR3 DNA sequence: TGCGCCAGCAGCCAAGACTTAGGACAGATAAATGAAAAACTGTTTTTT. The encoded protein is CASSQDLGQINEKLFF.

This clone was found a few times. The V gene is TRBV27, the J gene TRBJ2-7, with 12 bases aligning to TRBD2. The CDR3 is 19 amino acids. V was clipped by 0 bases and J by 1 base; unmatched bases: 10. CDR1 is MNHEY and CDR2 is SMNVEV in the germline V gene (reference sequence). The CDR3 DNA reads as TGTGCCAGCAGTTTATCAGGACTAGCGGGATGGTCTGGGTCCTACGAGCAGTACTTC. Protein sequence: CASSLSGLAGWSGSYEQYF.

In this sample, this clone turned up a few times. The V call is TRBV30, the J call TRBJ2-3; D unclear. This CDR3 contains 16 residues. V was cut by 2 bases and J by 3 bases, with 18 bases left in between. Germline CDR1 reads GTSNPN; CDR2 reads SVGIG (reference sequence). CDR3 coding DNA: TGTGCCTGGAGTCCCCCCGGACGGTCTTGGACAGATACGCAGTATTTT. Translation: CAWSPPGRSWTDTQYF.

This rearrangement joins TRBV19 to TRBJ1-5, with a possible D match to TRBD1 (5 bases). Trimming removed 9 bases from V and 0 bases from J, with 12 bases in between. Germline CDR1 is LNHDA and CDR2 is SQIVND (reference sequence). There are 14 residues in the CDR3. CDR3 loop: CASSGDYSNQPQHF. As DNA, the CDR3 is TGTGCCAGCTCTGGGGACTATAGCAATCAGCCCCAGCATTTT.

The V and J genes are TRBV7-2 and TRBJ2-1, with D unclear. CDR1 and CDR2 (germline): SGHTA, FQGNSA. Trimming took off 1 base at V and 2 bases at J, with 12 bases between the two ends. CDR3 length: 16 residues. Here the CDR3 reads CASSLDLGLTYNEQFF. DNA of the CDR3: TGTGCCAGCAGCTTAGATCTCGGTTTAACCTACAATGAGCAGTTCTTC. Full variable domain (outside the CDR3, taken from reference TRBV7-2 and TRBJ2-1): GAGVSQSPSNKVTEKGKDVELRCDPISGHTALYWYRQSLGQGLEFLIYFQGNSAPDKSGLPSDRFSAERTGGSVSTLTIQRTQQEDSAVYLCASSLDLGLTYNEQFFGPGTRLTVL.

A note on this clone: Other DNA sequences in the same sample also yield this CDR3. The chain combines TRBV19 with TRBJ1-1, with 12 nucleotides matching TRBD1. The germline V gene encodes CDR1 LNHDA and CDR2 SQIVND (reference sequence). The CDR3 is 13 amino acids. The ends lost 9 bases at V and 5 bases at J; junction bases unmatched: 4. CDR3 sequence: CASRDRGRTEAFF. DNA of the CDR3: TGTGCCAGCCGGGACAGGGGGCGAACTGAAGCTTTCTTT.

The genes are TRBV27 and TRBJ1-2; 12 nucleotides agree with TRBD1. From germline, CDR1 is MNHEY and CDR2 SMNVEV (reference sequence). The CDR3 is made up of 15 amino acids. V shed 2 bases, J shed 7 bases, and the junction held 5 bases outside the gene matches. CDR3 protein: CASSLTRDRGLGYTF. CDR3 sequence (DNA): TGTGCCAGCAGTTTAACCCGGGACAGGGGGCTTGGCTACACCTTC.

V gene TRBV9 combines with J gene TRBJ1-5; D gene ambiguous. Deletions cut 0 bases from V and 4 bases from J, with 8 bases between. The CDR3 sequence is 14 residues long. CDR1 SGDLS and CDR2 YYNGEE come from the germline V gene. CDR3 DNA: TGTGCCAGCAGCGTAGGTACAGCTAATCAGCCCCAGCATTTT. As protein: CASSVGTANQPQHF.

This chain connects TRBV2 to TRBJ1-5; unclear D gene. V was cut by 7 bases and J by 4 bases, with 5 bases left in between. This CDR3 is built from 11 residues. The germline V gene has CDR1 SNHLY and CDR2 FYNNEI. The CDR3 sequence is CASTLNQPQHF. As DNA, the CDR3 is TGTGCCAGCACCCTTAATCAGCCCCAGCATTTT.

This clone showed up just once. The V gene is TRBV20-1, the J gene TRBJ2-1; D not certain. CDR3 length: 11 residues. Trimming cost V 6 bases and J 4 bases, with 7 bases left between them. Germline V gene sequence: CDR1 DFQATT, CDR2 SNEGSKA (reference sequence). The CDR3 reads CSAGLYNEQFF. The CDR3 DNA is TGCAGTGCGGGCCTTTACAATGAGCAGTTCTTC.

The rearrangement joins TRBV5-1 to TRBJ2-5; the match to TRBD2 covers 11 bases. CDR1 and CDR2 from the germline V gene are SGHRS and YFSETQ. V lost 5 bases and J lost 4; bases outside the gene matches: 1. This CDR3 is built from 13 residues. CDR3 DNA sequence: TGCGCCAGCAGTGGGACTAGCGGAGAGACCCAGTACTTC. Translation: CASSGTSGETQYF.

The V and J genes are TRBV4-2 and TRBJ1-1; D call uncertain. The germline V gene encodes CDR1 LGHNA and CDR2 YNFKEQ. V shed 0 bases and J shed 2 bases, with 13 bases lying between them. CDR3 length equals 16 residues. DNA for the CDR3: TGTGCCAGCAGCCAAGAAACTTCCGGGTTTAACACTGAAGCTTTCTTT. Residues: CASSQETSGFNTEAFF.

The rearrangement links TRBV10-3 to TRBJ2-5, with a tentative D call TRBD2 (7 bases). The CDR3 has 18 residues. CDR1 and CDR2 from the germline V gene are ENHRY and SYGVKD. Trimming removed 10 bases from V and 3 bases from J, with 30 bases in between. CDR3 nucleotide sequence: TGTGCCACCCGCCCCGGCTTTTTGGGGGGGGGCCCCAAAGAGACCCAGTACTTC. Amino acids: CATRPGFLGGGPKETQYF.

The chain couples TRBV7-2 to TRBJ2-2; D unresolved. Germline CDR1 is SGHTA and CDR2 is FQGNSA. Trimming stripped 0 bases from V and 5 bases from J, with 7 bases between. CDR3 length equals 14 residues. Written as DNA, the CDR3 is TGTGCCAGCAGCTTAGCGACACTAACCGGGGAGCTGTTTTTT. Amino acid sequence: CASSLATLTGELFF. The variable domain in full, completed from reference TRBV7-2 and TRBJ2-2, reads GAGVSQSPSNKVTEKGKDVELRCDPISGHTALYWYRQSLGQGLEFLIYFQGNSAPDKSGLPSDRFSAERTGGSVSTLTIQRTQQEDSAVYLCASSLATLTGELFFGEGSRLTVL.

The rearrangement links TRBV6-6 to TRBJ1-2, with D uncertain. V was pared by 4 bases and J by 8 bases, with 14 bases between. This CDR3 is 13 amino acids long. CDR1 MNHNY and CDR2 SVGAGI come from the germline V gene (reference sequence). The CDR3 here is CASSSGPEGGYTF. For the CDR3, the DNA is TGTGCCAGCAGTTCAGGACCCGAAGGCGGCTACACCTTC.

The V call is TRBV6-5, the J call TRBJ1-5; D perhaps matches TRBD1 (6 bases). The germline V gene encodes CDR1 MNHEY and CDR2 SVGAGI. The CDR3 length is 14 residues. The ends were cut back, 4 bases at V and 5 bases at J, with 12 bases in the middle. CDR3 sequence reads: CASSLQGFDQPQHF. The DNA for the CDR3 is TGTGCCAGCAGTTTACAGGGTTTTGATCAGCCCCAGCATTTT.

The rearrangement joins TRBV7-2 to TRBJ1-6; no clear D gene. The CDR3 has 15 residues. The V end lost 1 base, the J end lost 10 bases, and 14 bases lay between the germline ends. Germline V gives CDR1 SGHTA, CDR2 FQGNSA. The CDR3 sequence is CASSLDGLLRSPLHF. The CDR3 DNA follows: TGTGCCAGCAGCTTAGACGGGTTACTTCGCTCACCCCTCCACTTT.

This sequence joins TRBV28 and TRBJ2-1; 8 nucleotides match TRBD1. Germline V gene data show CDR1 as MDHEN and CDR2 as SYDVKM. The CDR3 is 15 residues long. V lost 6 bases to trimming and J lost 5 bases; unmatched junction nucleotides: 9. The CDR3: CASSLQGGLNNEQFF. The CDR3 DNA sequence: TGTGCCAGCAGCCTACAGGGGGGTCTGAACAATGAGCAGTTCTTC.

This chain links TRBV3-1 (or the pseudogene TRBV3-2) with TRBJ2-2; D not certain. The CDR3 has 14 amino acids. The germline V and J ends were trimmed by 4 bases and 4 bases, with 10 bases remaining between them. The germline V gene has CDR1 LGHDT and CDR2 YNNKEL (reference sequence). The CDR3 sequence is CASSPQSLTGELFF. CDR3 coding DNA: TGTGCCAGCAGCCCGCAGAGTCTCACCGGGGAGCTGTTTTTT.